These 21 T cell receptor beta chains were all obtained from the same sample, sequenced in a study of cytomegalovirus exposure and HLA in healthy donors. The PCR had 60 Vbeta and 13 Jbeta primers. The table came from immunoSEQ multiplex PCR; TCRdb's copy has only in-frame clones and leaves some out. The table lists roughly 120,000 clones, over 60% of them singletons. Sequences were obtained from PBMCs. Source of these receptors: a human donor in good health.

V is TRBV15 and J is TRBJ2-2, with 8 bases lining up with TRBD1. Per the germline V gene, CDR1 is LNHNV and CDR2 is YYDKDF (reference sequence). V dropped 1 base and J dropped 4; count of bases not matched to a gene: 5. This CDR3 comprises 16 residues. CDR3 DNA: TGTGCCACCAGCAGAGGACAGGGGCTGACCACCGGGGAGCTGTTTTTT. Residues: CATSRGQGLTTGELFF.

The genes are TRBV7-2 and TRBJ1-4, with D unclear. The CDR3 spans 16 residues. Trimming took off 4 bases at V and 7 bases at J, with 19 bases between the two ends. CDR1 and CDR2 (germline): SGHTA, FQGNSA. The CDR3 here is CASSSQHGLVGEKLFF. CDR3 in DNA: TGTGCCAGCAGCTCTCAACATGGACTCGTGGGTGAAAAACTGTTTTTT.

V usage is TRBV19 and J usage is TRBJ1-2, with 8 bases matching TRBD1. CDR1 and CDR2 from the germline V gene are LNHDA and SQIVND (reference sequence). The J segment lost 2 bases and the V segment lost 5 bases, leaving 10 bases of the junction unmatched. CDR3 length: 16 amino acids. The CDR3 sequence: CASSQMTGVKNYGYTF. The CDR3 DNA follows: TGTGCCAGTAGTCAGATGACAGGGGTTAAAAACTATGGCTACACCTTC.

V usage is TRBV28 and J usage is TRBJ1-2; D perhaps matches TRBD1 (5 bases). CDR3 length equals 15 residues. Germline CDR1 reads MDHEN; CDR2 reads SYDVKM. Trimming stripped 6 bases from V and 2 bases from J, with 16 bases between. Here the CDR3 DNA reads TGTGCCAGCAGCCCAATCGCAGGGCGGAACTATGGCTACACCTTC. This translates into CASSPIAGRNYGYTF.

The chain combines TRBV5-1 with TRBJ1-1; TRBD1 agrees at 9 bases. V lost 1 base, J lost 1 base, and 5 bases stayed unmatched. The CDR3 length is 16 residues. In germline, CDR1 is SGHRS, CDR2 YFSETQ. The DNA for the CDR3 is TGCGCCAGCAGCTTGTTTATGACAGGGGGGAACACTGAAGCTTTCTTT. Amino acid sequence: CASSLFMTGGNTEAFF.

The chain joins TRBV7-8 to TRBJ2-2; 12 bases match TRBD2. J was trimmed by 3 bases and V by 1 base; bases with no gene match: 12. The CDR3 is made up of 20 amino acids. Germline assignment: CDR1 SGHVS and CDR2 FQNEAQ. The CDR3 loop reads CASSLVAVTSGRPYTGELFF. CDR3 nucleotide sequence: TGTGCCAGCAGCTTAGTAGCAGTAACTAGCGGGAGGCCATACACCGGGGAGCTGTTTTTT.

The genes are TRBV5-6 and TRBJ2-3; 8 nucleotides match TRBD2. The CDR3 runs 18 residues. With 0 bases clipped from V and 4 bases from J, the junction kept 13 bases outside the gene matches. Germline V lookup: CDR1 SGHDT, CDR2 YYEEEE. The CDR3 region has the DNA TGTGCCAGCAGCTTGGCCGGAGGGCCTAGCGGGTTGTCAGATACGCAGTATTTT. Protein sequence: CASSLAGGPSGLSDTQYF.

The genes are TRBV9 and TRBJ2-7, with 14 bases lining up with TRBD2. There are 17 residues in the CDR3. The trim removed 4 bases at V and 6 bases at J, leaving 12 bases unmatched. Germline assignment: CDR1 SGDLS and CDR2 YYNGEE. For the CDR3, the DNA is TGTGCCAGCAGCCCACCCTCTGGGACTAGCGGGAGTGCCGAGCAGTACTTC. It codes for CASSPPSGTSGSAEQYF.

The gene calls are TRBV7-9 and TRBJ2-3; 15 bases are a match to TRBD2. CDR1 and CDR2 from the germline V gene are SEHNR and FQNEAQ (reference sequence). With 7 bases clipped from V and 2 bases from J, the junction kept 7 bases outside the gene matches. CDR3 length: 17 amino acids. The CDR3 nucleotides read TGTGCCAGCAACCCTGGACTAGCGGGAGGGACCACAGATACGCAGTATTTT. This encodes CASNPGLAGGTTDTQYF.

The chain joins TRBV5-8 to TRBJ1-3, with 7 bases lining up with TRBD1. Trimming took 4 bases from V and 3 from J; bases not matched to a gene: 4. Germline values: CDR1 SGHTS, CDR2 YDEGEE. The CDR3 sequence is 14 residues long. CDR3 residues: CASSQHRGGNTIYF. DNA of the CDR3: TGTGCCAGCAGCCAGCACAGGGGTGGAAACACCATATATTTT.

V and J are TRBV30 and TRBJ1-6; D gene uncertain. Looked up from germline, CDR1 is GTSNPN and CDR2 is SVGIG (reference sequence). Between the trimmed V and J ends, which lost 2 bases and 5 bases, there was a span of 10 bases. This CDR3 region has 14 residues. The CDR3 sequence: CAWSSPPNNSPLHF. CDR3 nucleotide sequence: TGTGCCTGGAGTTCCCCCCCCAATAATTCACCCCTCCACTTT.

This clone appeared once. This chain joins TRBV5-1 and TRBJ1-4; D unclear. V lost 0 bases and J lost 8, with 11 bases in between. The CDR3 is 14 amino acids. Germline V gives CDR1 SGHRS, CDR2 YFSETQ. The DNA of the CDR3 is TGCGCCAGCAGCTTGGGAGGTGGCGGGGAAAAACTGTTTTTT. Translated: CASSLGGGGEKLFF.

Written as DNA, the CDR3 is TGTGCCAGCAGCGTAGACGGGAGTATCTACGAGCAGTACTTC. This sequence encodes CASSVDGSIYEQYF. The V call is TRBV9, the J call TRBJ2-7; D may be TRBD2 (6 bases). Germline V gene lookup returns CDR1 SGDLS and CDR2 YYNGEE. V dropped 0 bases and J dropped 3 bases, with 10 bases sitting between them. There are 14 residues in the CDR3.

This chain connects TRBV21-1 to TRBJ2-2; TRBD2 was called by the table and not checked on the DNA. TRBV21-1 is a known pseudogene. The CDR3 has 19 residues. The CDR3 DNA follows: TGTGCCAGCAGCAAGGTTTGGCTAGCGGGAGGGCCAGCTGACTGGGAGCTGTTTTTT. Amino acids: CASSKVWLAGGPADWELFF.

The CDR3 DNA reads as TGTGCCAGCAGTGAAGCGCACCTATTTCTAGCGGGAGGGCCGTTTTACAATGAGCAGTTCTTC. Protein sequence: CASSEAHLFLAGGPFYNEQFF. This chain joins TRBV2 and TRBJ2-1, with 12 bases matching TRBD2. CDR1 is SNHLY, CDR2 FYNNEI, per germline. The CDR3 totals 21 residues. The J segment lost 4 bases and the V segment lost 0 bases, leaving 16 bases of the junction unmatched.

The chain uses TRBV7-8 and TRBJ2-3; D uncertain. Trimming shortened V by 4 bases and J by 2 bases, and 4 bases separated the two germline ends. The CDR3 totals 12 residues. CDR1 is SGHVS and CDR2 is FQNEAQ in the germline V gene. The CDR3 DNA reads as TGTGCCAGCAGCTCCTTCACAGATACGCAGTATTTT. It specifies CASSSFTDTQYF. Full variable domain (rest looked up from reference TRBV7-8 and TRBJ2-3): GAGVSQSPRYKVAKRGQDVALRCDPISGHVSLFWYQQALGQGPEFLTYFQNEAQLDKSGLPSDRFFAERPEGSVSTLKIQRTQQEDSAVYLCASSSFTDTQYFGPGTRLTVL.

This clone was counted a single time. The CDR3, as DNA: TGTGCCAGCAGTTTTATGACAGGGAACAATGAGCAGTTCTTC. Translated: CASSFMTGNNEQFF. The chain recombines TRBV28 with TRBJ2-1, with 7 bases matching TRBD1. Germline V gene data show CDR1 as MDHEN and CDR2 as SYDVKM. The CDR3 covers 14 residues. The V segment lost 3 bases and the J segment 5 bases; nucleotides outside the gene matches: 4. The full variable domain, with the rest looked up from reference TRBV28 and TRBJ2-1, is DVKVTQSSRYLVKRTGEKVFLECVQDMDHENMFWYRQDPGLGLRLIYFSYDVKMKEKGDIPEGYSVSREKKERFSLILESASTNQTSMYLCASSFMTGNNEQFFGPGTRLTVL.

The J gene is TRBJ2-5, the V gene TRBV15; 8 bases line up with TRBD1. The germline V gene encodes CDR1 LNHNV and CDR2 YYDKDF (reference sequence). With 5 bases clipped from V and 5 bases from J, the junction kept 7 bases outside the gene matches. The CDR3 covers 14 residues. CDR3 region: CATSLSGGGETQYF. DNA for the CDR3: TGTGCCACCAGCTTATCAGGGGGCGGTGAGACCCAGTACTTC. Full variable domain (rest looked up from reference TRBV15 and TRBJ2-5): DAMVIQNPRYQVTQFGKPVTLSCSQTLNHNVMYWYQQKSSQAPKLLFHYYDKDFNNEADTPDNFQSRRPNTSFCFLDIRSPGLGDTAMYLCATSLSGGGETQYFGPGTRLLVL.

This clone was found a few times. The genes are TRBV7-2 and TRBJ2-5; D gene unclear. The CDR3 covers 13 residues. V was pared by 8 bases and J by 5 bases, with 15 bases between. Germline values: CDR1 SGHTA, CDR2 FQGNSA. The CDR3 DNA is TGTGCCAGCTCTCCCCCCCGGCGGGAGACCCAGTACTTC. Protein product: CASSPPRRETQYF.

The chain is built from TRBV21-1 and TRBJ1-3; the table's D call of TRBD1 was not tested on the DNA. TRBV21-1 is classified as a pseudogene. The length of the CDR3 is 20 residues. CDR3 loop: CASSSPWEGDRGFTGNTIYF. The CDR3 DNA sequence: TGTGCCAGCAGCAGTCCATGGGAAGGAGACAGGGGATTCACTGGAAACACCATATATTTT.

This clone appeared a few times. The V gene is TRBV18, the J gene TRBJ2-1; 11 nucleotides match TRBD1. V shed 4 bases and J 2 bases; nucleotides not matched to a gene: 1. The CDR3 runs 15 residues. The germline V gene has CDR1 KGHSH and CDR2 LQKENI. DNA of the CDR3: TGTGCCAGCTCACTGGGACAGGGGGCCTACAATGAGCAGTTCTTC. Translated: CASSLGQGAYNEQFF.